Listed here are 4 T cell receptor beta chains from one sample, sequenced in a study of cytomegalovirus exposure and HLA in healthy donors. In the PCR, 60 Vbeta and 13 Jbeta primers were used. Data came from immunoSEQ multiplex PCR; TCRdb stores just in-frame clones and leaves some out. The sample lists about 110,000 clones, about 61% occurring once. Sequenced sample: PBMCs. These receptors came from a woman aged 30 to 39 in good health and CMV-seronegative.

Turning to this clone: The identical CDR3 is also encoded by other nucleotide sequences in the sample. This sequence joins TRBV6-6 and TRBJ2-7, with 8 bases fitting TRBD1. CDR1 is MNHNY, CDR2 SVGAGI, per germline (reference sequence). This CDR3 is 14 amino acids long. V dropped 0 bases and J dropped 4; count of bases not matched to a gene: 2. CDR3 residues: CASSYSTGGYEQYF. The CDR3 nucleotides are TGTGCCAGCAGTTACTCCACAGGGGGTTACGAGCAGTACTTC.

The chain couples TRBV5-8 to TRBJ2-1, with D uncertain. This CDR3 is built from 13 residues. V gave up 0 bases and J gave up 8 bases, with 9 bases separating them. The germline CDR1 and CDR2 sequences are SGHTS and YDEGEE. The CDR3 sequence is CASSLAARYEQFF. CDR3 nucleotides: TGTGCCAGCAGCTTGGCGGCTAGATATGAGCAGTTCTTC.

The chain uses TRBV27 and TRBJ2-7; 8 nucleotides align to TRBD2. Trimming at V came to 0 bases and at J to 6 bases, leaving 4 bases not matched to a gene. The CDR3 runs 14 residues. The germline CDR1 and CDR2 sequences are MNHEY and SMNVEV (reference sequence). The CDR3 DNA follows: TGTGCCAGCAGTTTATCACCGGGAGGGCGCGAGCAGTACTTC. It codes for CASSLSPGGREQYF.

This chain uses TRBV6-6 with TRBJ2-1; TRBD2 agrees at 9 bases. The CDR3 spans 15 residues. In germline, CDR1 is MNHNY, CDR2 SVGAGI (reference sequence). V trimming: 7 bases; J trimming: 1 base; junction bases outside the gene matches: 5. DNA for the CDR3: TGTGCCAGCAACAGGCTAGCGGGATCCTACAATGAGCAGTTCTTC. Translation gives CASNRLAGSYNEQFF.